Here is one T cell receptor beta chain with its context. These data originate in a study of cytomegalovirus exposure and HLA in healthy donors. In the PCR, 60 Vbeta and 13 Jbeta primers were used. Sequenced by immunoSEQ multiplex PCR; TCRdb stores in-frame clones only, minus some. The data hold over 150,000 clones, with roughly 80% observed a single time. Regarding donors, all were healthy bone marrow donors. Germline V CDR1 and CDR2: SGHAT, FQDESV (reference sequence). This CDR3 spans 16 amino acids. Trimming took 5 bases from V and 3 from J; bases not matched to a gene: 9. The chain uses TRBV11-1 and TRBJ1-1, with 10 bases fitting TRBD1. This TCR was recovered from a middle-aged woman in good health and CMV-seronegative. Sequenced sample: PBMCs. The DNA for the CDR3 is TGTGCCAGCAGCCTGGGACAGGGGCGTGGGGACACTGAAGCTTTCTTT. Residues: CASSLGQGRGDTEAFF.